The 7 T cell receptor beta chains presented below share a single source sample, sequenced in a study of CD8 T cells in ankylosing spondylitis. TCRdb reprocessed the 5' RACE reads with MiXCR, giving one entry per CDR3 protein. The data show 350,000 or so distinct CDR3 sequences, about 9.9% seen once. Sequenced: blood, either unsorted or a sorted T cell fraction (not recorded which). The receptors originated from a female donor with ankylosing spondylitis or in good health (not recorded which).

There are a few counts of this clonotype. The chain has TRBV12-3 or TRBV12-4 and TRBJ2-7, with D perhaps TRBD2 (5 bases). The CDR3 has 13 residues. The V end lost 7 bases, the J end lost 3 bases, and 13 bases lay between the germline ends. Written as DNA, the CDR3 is TGTGCCAGCAAACCGGCTAGCAGCTACGAGCAGTACTTC. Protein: CASKPASSYEQYF.

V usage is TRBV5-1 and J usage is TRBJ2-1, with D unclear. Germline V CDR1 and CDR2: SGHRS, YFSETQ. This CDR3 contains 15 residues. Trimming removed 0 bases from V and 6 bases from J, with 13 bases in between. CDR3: CASSLGPGLSNEQFF. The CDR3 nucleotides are TGCGCCAGCAGCTTGGGCCCGGGTTTGAGCAATGAGCAGTTCTTC.

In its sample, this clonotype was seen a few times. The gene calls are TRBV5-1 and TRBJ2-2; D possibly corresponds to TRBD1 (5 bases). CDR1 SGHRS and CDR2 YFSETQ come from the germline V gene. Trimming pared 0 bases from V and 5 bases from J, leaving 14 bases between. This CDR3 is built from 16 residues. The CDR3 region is CASSLEEGVLTGELFF. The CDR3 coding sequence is TGCGCCAGCAGCTTGGAGGAAGGGGTACTAACCGGGGAGCTGTTTTTT.

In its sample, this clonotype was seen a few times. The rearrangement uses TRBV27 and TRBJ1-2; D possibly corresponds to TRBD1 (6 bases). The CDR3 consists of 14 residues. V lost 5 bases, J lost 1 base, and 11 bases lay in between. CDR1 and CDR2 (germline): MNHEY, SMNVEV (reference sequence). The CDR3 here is CASSLRGYNYGYTF. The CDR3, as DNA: TGTGCCAGCAGTCTCAGGGGTTATAACTATGGCTACACCTTC.

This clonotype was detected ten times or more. In nucleotides, the CDR3 is TGCGCCAGCAGCTTGACAGGGGCTGAAAAACTGTTTTTT. Protein product: CASSLTGAEKLFF. The chain has TRBV5-1 and TRBJ1-4, with 7 bases matching TRBD1. The V and J ends lost 1 base and 7 bases, in that order; junction bases with no gene match: 1. The CDR3 length is 13 residues. Germline V gene lookup returns CDR1 SGHRS and CDR2 YFSETQ. The whole variable domain, filled in from reference TRBV5-1 and TRBJ1-4, reads KAGVTQTPRYLIKTRGQQVTLSCSPISGHRSVSWYQQTPGQGLQFLFEYFSETQRNKGNFPGRFSGRQFSNSRSEMNVSTLELGDSALYLCASSLTGAEKLFFGSGTQLSVL.

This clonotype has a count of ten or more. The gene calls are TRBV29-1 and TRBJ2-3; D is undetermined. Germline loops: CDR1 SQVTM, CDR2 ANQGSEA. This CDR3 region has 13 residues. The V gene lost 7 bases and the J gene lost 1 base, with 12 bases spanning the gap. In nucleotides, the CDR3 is TGCAGCGGTGTAGGGTCCGGCACAGATACGCAGTATTTT. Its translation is CSGVGSGTDTQYF.

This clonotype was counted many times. The chain's CDR3 is CASSEAGGQGYGYTF. The CDR3 region has the DNA TGTGCCAGCAGTGAAGCAGGGGGACAGGGCTATGGCTACACCTTC. The chain uses TRBV2 and TRBJ1-2, with 9 bases lining up with TRBD1. The CDR3 covers 15 residues. The germline V gene has CDR1 SNHLY and CDR2 FYNNEI. V lost 0 bases, J lost 4 bases, and 3 bases stayed unmatched.